This TCR beta chain was retrieved from a study of cytomegalovirus exposure and HLA in healthy donors. J lost 2 bases, V lost 8 bases, and 6 bases had no gene match. Germline V gives CDR1 MRHNA, CDR2 SNTAGT. The CDR3 has 15 amino acids. PCR involved 60 Vbeta and 13 Jbeta primers. The table came from immunoSEQ multiplex PCR; TCRdb's copy has only in-frame clones and leaves some out. Found here are about 140,000 clones, around 82% of them singletons; the top ten hold roughly 3.2%. This sequence originates from a young man in good health and CMV-seropositive. Sequenced sample: PBMCs. The rearrangement joins TRBV6-4 to TRBJ2-1; 10 bases map to TRBD2. The CDR3 sequence: CASSPSGSAYNEQFF. The CDR3 DNA follows: TGTGCCAGCTCACCTAGCGGGAGCGCCTACAATGAGCAGTTCTTC.